This T cell receptor (beta chain) was profiled in a study of PD-1 blockade in classical Hodgkin lymphoma. Clones were sequenced by immunoSEQ multiplex PCR, and TCRdb holds only the in-frame ones, with some missing. The table records 90,000 to 140,000 clones, roughly 90% of them present only once. Worth noting for this clone: The antigen is undetermined.

Time point in this sample: cycle 4 day 1 (C4D1), after 6 weeks of nivolumab. Relapse after autologous stem cell transplantation occurred in every patient, and brentuximab vedotin exposure varied. Trimming cost V 7 bases and J 6 bases, with 16 bases left between them. The CDR3 spans 14 residues. In germline, CDR1 is LNHDA, CDR2 SQIVND (reference sequence). The study's findings and limits: Relapsed/refractory patients reportedly had the lowest baseline TCR diversity, below newly diagnosed patients, who were below healthy donors. Patients with a complete response exhibited baseline diversity comparable to newly diagnosed patients.

The sample consisted of peripheral blood mononuclear cells (PBMCs), taken before the fourth cycle of nivolumab. The source of this sequence is a human donor with classical Hodgkin lymphoma. The J gene is TRBJ2-1, the V gene TRBV19; possibly TRBD1 for D (5 bases). This CDR3 is CASNFGQGANEQFF. The CDR3 region has the DNA TGTGCCAGTAACTTCGGGCAAGGGGCCAATGAGCAGTTCTTC.